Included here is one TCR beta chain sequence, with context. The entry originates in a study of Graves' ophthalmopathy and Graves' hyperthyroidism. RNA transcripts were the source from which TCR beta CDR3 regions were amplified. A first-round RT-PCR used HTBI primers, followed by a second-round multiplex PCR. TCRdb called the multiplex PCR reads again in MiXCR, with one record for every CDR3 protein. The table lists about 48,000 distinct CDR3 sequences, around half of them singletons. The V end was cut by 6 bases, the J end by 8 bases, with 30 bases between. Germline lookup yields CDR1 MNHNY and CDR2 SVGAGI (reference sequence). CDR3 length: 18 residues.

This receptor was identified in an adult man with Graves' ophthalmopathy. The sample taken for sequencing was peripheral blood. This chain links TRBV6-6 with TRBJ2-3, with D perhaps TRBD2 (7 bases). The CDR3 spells CASSQRGGLWTSSVTQYF. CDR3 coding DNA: TGTGCCAGCAGCCAAAGGGGGGGACTTTGGACCTCCTCGGTTACGCAGTATTTT.